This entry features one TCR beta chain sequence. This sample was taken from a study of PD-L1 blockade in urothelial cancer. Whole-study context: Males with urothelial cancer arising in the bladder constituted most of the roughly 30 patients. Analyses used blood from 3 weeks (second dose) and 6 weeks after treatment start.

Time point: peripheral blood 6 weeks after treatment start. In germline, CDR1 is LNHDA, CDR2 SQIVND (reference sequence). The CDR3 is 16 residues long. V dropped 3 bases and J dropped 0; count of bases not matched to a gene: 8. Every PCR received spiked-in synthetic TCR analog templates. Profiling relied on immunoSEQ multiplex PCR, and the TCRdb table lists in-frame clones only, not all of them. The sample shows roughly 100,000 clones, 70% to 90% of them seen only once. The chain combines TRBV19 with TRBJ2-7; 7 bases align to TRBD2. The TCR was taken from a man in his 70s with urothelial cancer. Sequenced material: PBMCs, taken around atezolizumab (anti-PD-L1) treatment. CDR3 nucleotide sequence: TGTGCCAGTAGTATTGGATCGAGCGGGATCTCCTACGAGCAGTACTTC. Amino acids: CASSIGSSGISYEQYF.